The 24 T cell receptor beta chains given below trace back to one sample, sequenced in a study of cytomegalovirus exposure and HLA in healthy donors. Researchers ran the PCR with 60 Vbeta and 13 Jbeta primers. Sequencing used immunoSEQ multiplex PCR; TCRdb keeps in-frame clones, though not all of them. The repertoire holds approximately 160,000 clones, with 68% as singletons. Material for sequencing was PBMCs. The receptors derive from a woman in her thirties or forties in good health and CMV-seropositive.

This clone occurred once. The rearrangement joins TRBV5-4 to TRBJ2-7, with D possibly TRBD1 on 5 matching bases. V was pared by 3 bases and J by 3 bases, with 13 bases between. Germline lookup yields CDR1 SGHNT and CDR2 YYREEE (reference sequence). This CDR3 comprises 14 residues. CDR3 sequence: CASSSKPQGYEQYF. The DNA for the CDR3 is TGTGCCAGCAGCTCTAAACCCCAGGGCTACGAGCAGTACTTC.

The chain joins TRBV6-5 to TRBJ2-7, with TRBD1 matching over 7 bases. The CDR3 length is 15 residues. V trimming: 4 bases; J trimming: 1 base; junction bases outside the gene matches: 7. Germline V CDR1 and CDR2: MNHEY, SVGAGI. The CDR3 protein is CASSLRTGLSYEQYF. The CDR3 nucleotides are TGTGCCAGCAGTTTGCGGACAGGCCTATCCTACGAGCAGTACTTC.

This chain connects TRBV19 to TRBJ2-1, with TRBD2 matching 8 bases. The germline V gene encodes CDR1 LNHDA and CDR2 SQIVND (reference sequence). V lost 3 bases and J lost 4; bases outside the gene matches: 8. This CDR3 is 16 amino acids long. The CDR3 nucleotides are TGTGCCAGTAGTATGTGGGAAGCGGGAGAGTACAATGAGCAGTTCTTC. This gives the protein CASSMWEAGEYNEQFF.

This chain uses TRBV7-2 with TRBJ2-5; TRBD2 is a possible D gene (6 bases). There are 13 residues in the CDR3. Trimming took 4 bases from V and 2 from J, leaving 8 bases between them. In germline, CDR1 is SGHTA, CDR2 FQGNSA. The DNA for the CDR3 is TGTGCCAGCAGCTGGACTATACAAGAGACCCAGTACTTC. It encodes CASSWTIQETQYF.

This sequence joins TRBV15 and TRBJ2-2; 14 nucleotides agree with TRBD2. Germline CDR1 is LNHNV and CDR2 is YYDKDF (reference sequence). V lost 9 bases and J lost 6; bases outside the gene matches: 3. The CDR3 length is 14 residues. The CDR3 protein is CATTGLAGAGELFF. The DNA of the CDR3 is TGTGCCACTACGGGACTAGCGGGAGCCGGGGAGCTGTTTTTT. Combining the CDR3 with reference TRBV15 and TRBJ2-2 gives the whole variable domain DAMVIQNPRYQVTQFGKPVTLSCSQTLNHNVMYWYQQKSSQAPKLLFHYYDKDFNNEADTPDNFQSRRPNTSFCFLDIRSPGLGDTAMYLCATTGLAGAGELFFGEGSRLTVL.

V and J are TRBV6-1 and TRBJ2-5; D not resolved. The CDR3 has 11 residues. The V gene's germline CDR1 is MNHNS and CDR2 SASEGT. V shed 7 bases and J shed 5 bases, with 8 bases lying between them. CDR3 in DNA: TGTGCCAGCAATCTTGAGGAGACCCAGTACTTC. This codes for CASNLEETQYF.

This sequence joins TRBV18 and TRBJ1-1; tentative D call: TRBD1 (5 bases). The length of the CDR3 is 13 residues. Germline CDR1 KGHSH, CDR2 LQKENI. The V and J ends lost 3 bases and 5 bases respectively, with 10 bases between them. CDR3 sequence (DNA): TGTGCCAGCTCACCGGACATCCCAACTGAAGCTTTCTTT. Its translation is CASSPDIPTEAFF.

The V and J genes are TRBV2 and TRBJ2-7; 8 bases are shared with TRBD1. The V gene's germline CDR1 is SNHLY and CDR2 FYNNEI. V lost 1 base and J lost 4; bases outside the gene matches: 6. The CDR3 consists of 15 residues. CDR3 bases: TGTGCCAGCAGTGAAGTTGGCAGGGGGCGATACGAGCAGTACTTC. Translation: CASSEVGRGRYEQYF.

V gene TRBV5-6 combines with J gene TRBJ1-2, with D perhaps TRBD1 (6 bases). The length of the CDR3 is 14 residues. Trimming took off 0 bases at V and 8 bases at J, with 14 bases between the two ends. The V gene's germline CDR1 is SGHDT and CDR2 YYEEEE. DNA of the CDR3: TGTGCCAGCAGCTTGGTCCGGGGGGCAGGGGGCTACACCTTC. Its protein is CASSLVRGAGGYTF.

In this sample, this clone turned up once. This chain uses TRBV25-1 with TRBJ2-3, with TRBD2 identical over 16 bases. CDR3 length: 16 amino acids. V was pared by 4 bases and J by 9 bases, with 7 bases of the junction left unmatched. The V gene's germline CDR1 is MGHDK and CDR2 SYGVNS. In nucleotides, the CDR3 is TGTGCCAGCAGTGCTCTGGGACTAGCGGGGGGGTGGACGCAGTATTTT. Residues: CASSALGLAGGWTQYF.

The chain carries TRBV10-3 and TRBJ2-5; 7 nucleotides line up with TRBD1. V lost 6 bases, J lost 2 bases, and 3 bases stayed unmatched. The V gene's germline CDR1 is ENHRY and CDR2 SYGVKD. This CDR3 has 13 amino acids. The CDR3 DNA sequence: TGTGCCATCAGCGGGACAGCGCAAGAGACCCAGTACTTC. It is translated as CAISGTAQETQYF.

The chain recombines TRBV29-1 with TRBJ2-6; tentative D call: TRBD2 (6 bases). Deletions cut 1 base from V and 2 bases from J, with 9 bases between. The CDR3 is made up of 15 amino acids. Germline V lookup: CDR1 SQVTM, CDR2 ANQGSEA. As DNA, the CDR3 is TGCAGCGTTGAAGCACGGAGGGCTGGGGCCAACGTCCTGACTTTC. Translation: CSVEARRAGANVLTF.

A remark on this clone: The same CDR3 also results from other DNA sequences found in this sample. This rearrangement joins TRBV19 to TRBJ1-1; 7 nucleotides agree with TRBD1. With V trimmed by 0 bases and J by 7 bases, 2 bases remained unmatched. This CDR3 contains 13 residues. Looked up from germline, CDR1 is LNHDA and CDR2 is SQIVND (reference sequence). This CDR3 is CASSIDRDSEAFF. The CDR3 bases are TGTGCCAGTAGTATAGATAGGGACAGTGAAGCTTTCTTT.

The chain employs TRBV7-6 and TRBJ2-5; D unclear. The CDR3 loop spans 13 amino acids. Trimming shortened V by 1 base and J by 4 bases, and 7 bases separated the two germline ends. Per germline, CDR1 SGHVS and CDR2 FNYEAQ. The CDR3 is CASSLGGRETQYF. The DNA of the CDR3 is TGTGCCAGCAGCTTAGGCGGCAGAGAGACCCAGTACTTC.

The chain couples TRBV7-8 to TRBJ2-7, with 10 bases identical to TRBD1. This CDR3 contains 14 residues. CDR1 and CDR2 from the germline V gene are SGHVS and FQNEAQ. J was trimmed by 3 bases and V by 7 bases; bases with no gene match: 6. In DNA, the CDR3 is TGTGCCAGCACCGGACAGGGGGGGGTCTACGAGCAGTACTTC. This codes for CASTGQGGVYEQYF.

The rearrangement uses TRBV5-6 and TRBJ2-1, with TRBD2 identical over 12 bases. V lost 5 bases, J lost 8 bases, and 8 bases stayed unmatched. The germline V gene encodes CDR1 SGHDT and CDR2 YYEEEE. This CDR3 spans 15 amino acids. The CDR3 spells CASRRLAGARYEQFF. DNA for the CDR3: TGTGCCAGCAGAAGACTAGCGGGAGCTCGGTATGAGCAGTTCTTC.

The gene calls are TRBV7-9 and TRBJ2-5, with D tentatively TRBD2 (5 bases). This CDR3 has 13 amino acids. The germline V gene encodes CDR1 SEHNR and CDR2 FQNEAQ (reference sequence). V dropped 1 base and J dropped 10 bases, with 13 bases sitting between them. CDR3 bases: TGTGCCAGCAGCTTAGGAGATCCGGGGAGCCAGTACTTC. Translation: CASSLGDPGSQYF. Full variable domain (outside the CDR3, taken from reference TRBV7-9 and TRBJ2-5): DTGVSQNPRHKITKRGQNVTFRCDPISEHNRLYWYRQTLGQGPEFLTYFQNEAQLEKSRLLSDRFSAERPKGSFSTLEIQRTEQGDSAMYLCASSLGDPGSQYFGPGTRLLVL.

V gene TRBV7-9 combines with J gene TRBJ2-2; 11 bases fit TRBD2. Germline CDR1 is SEHNR and CDR2 is FQNEAQ (reference sequence). The CDR3 runs to 17 residues. With 4 bases clipped from V and 6 bases from J, the junction kept 10 bases outside the gene matches. CDR3 sequence reads: CASSSLRLAGRAGELFF. CDR3 nucleotide sequence: TGTGCCAGCAGCTCCCTACGACTAGCGGGACGGGCCGGGGAGCTGTTTTTT.

This chain connects TRBV19 to TRBJ1-2, with 7 bases fitting TRBD1. The CDR3 consists of 13 residues. V dropped 6 bases and J dropped 11; count of bases not matched to a gene: 12. Germline CDR1 and CDR2: LNHDA and SQIVND (reference sequence). Here the CDR3 DNA reads TGTGCCAGTAGCCGGGACAGCGTAACCGGGTACACCTTC. Protein product: CASSRDSVTGYTF.

The J gene is TRBJ2-3, the V gene TRBV27; D possibly corresponds to TRBD2 (6 bases). The length of the CDR3 is 15 residues. Trimming removed 5 bases from V and 2 bases from J, with 14 bases in between. CDR1 and CDR2 (germline): MNHEY, SMNVEV (reference sequence). CDR3 sequence (DNA): TGTGCCAGCAGTGCGGGACTTTTACACACAGATACGCAGTATTTT. Its protein is CASSAGLLHTDTQYF.

In DNA, the CDR3 is TGTGCCAGCAGCTTAGGCAGGGCCGATGGCTACACCTTC. This sequence encodes CASSLGRADGYTF. The V gene is TRBV7-6, the J gene TRBJ1-2; TRBD1 might be the D (5 bases). CDR3 length: 13 amino acids. Germline CDR1 SGHVS, CDR2 FNYEAQ. The germline V and J ends were trimmed by 1 base and 6 bases, with 9 bases remaining between them.

The chain recombines TRBV19 with TRBJ1-2; D is undetermined. Trimming pared 10 bases from V and 0 bases from J, leaving 15 bases between. Germline loops: CDR1 LNHDA, CDR2 SQIVND (reference sequence). The CDR3 runs to 14 residues. The CDR3 coding sequence is TGTGCCATCAAAAGTCTGGCGGCTAACTATGGCTACACCTTC. Translated, it gives CAIKSLAANYGYTF.

The rearrangement links TRBV21-1 to TRBJ1-2; the tabulated D call, TRBD1, remains unverified against the DNA. TRBV21-1 is given as a pseudogene. The CDR3 consists of 14 residues. CDR3 sequence: CASSKDSSNYGYTF. CDR3 bases: TGTGCCAGCAGCAAAGACAGCTCTAACTATGGCTACACCTTC.

This clone appeared a few times. V is TRBV5-4 and J is TRBJ1-6, with 7 bases fitting TRBD1. Germline V gene data show CDR1 as SGHNT and CDR2 as YYREEE (reference sequence). The CDR3 runs 15 residues. Trimming at V came to 0 bases and at J to 7 bases, leaving 4 bases not matched to a gene. Written as DNA, the CDR3 is TGTGCCAGCAGCTTGGGACAGGGAATGAATTCACCCCTCCACTTT. Protein product: CASSLGQGMNSPLHF.